The next 28 T cell receptor beta chains were all read from a single sample in a study of T cells in Graves' hyperthyroidism and ophthalmopathy. From RNA transcripts, TCR beta CDR3 regions were amplified. The TCR CDR3 first-round RT-PCR relied on the HTBI primer set. Each CDR3 protein gets one entry after TCRdb re-called the multiplex PCR reads with MiXCR. The sample consists of 300,000 to 500,000 distinct CDR3 sequences, around 14% of them appearing once. The material sequenced was blood. The receptors were sampled from a woman between 25 and 40 years old with Graves' hyperthyroidism.

At least ten counts were recorded for this clonotype. This rearrangement joins TRBV5-1 to TRBJ2-5; D is undetermined. Germline V gene lookup returns CDR1 SGHRS and CDR2 YFSETQ. CDR3 length: 14 amino acids. V lost 1 base, J lost 1 base, and 8 bases lay in between. The CDR3 loop reads CASSLNQPQETQYF. As DNA, the CDR3 is TGCGCCAGCAGCTTGAATCAGCCCCAAGAGACCCAGTACTTC.

V usage is TRBV19 and J usage is TRBJ2-2; no clear D. Looked up from germline, CDR1 is LNHDA and CDR2 is SQIVND (reference sequence). Trimming removed 4 bases from V and 1 base from J, with 10 bases in between. The CDR3 loop spans 15 amino acids. The CDR3 region is CASSSDGWNTGELFF. CDR3 nucleotides: TGTGCCAGTAGTAGCGACGGTTGGAACACCGGGGAGCTGTTTTTT. Together with reference TRBV19 and TRBJ2-2, the CDR3 gives the full variable domain: DGGITQSPKYLFRKEGQNVTLSCEQNLNHDAMYWYRQDPGQGLRLIYYSQIVNDFQKGDIAEGYSVSREKKESFPLTVTSAQKNPTAFYLCASSSDGWNTGELFFGEGSRLTVL.

This clonotype was seen repeatedly, ten times or more. The chain couples TRBV7-8 to TRBJ2-3, with D hard to call. The V end lost 2 bases, the J end lost 2 bases, and 11 bases lay between the germline ends. This CDR3 has 15 residues. Germline assignment: CDR1 SGHVS and CDR2 FQNEAQ. The CDR3 protein is CASSLRSSHTDTQYF. Written as DNA, the CDR3 is TGTGCCAGCAGCTTACGGTCCTCACACACAGATACGCAGTATTTT.

V gene TRBV11-2 combines with J gene TRBJ2-2; D might be TRBD1 or TRBD2, each matching 5 bases. V shed 1 base and J shed 3 bases, with 9 bases lying between them. This CDR3 is built from 15 residues. Germline V lookup: CDR1 SGHAT, CDR2 FQNNGV. The CDR3 DNA is TGTGCCAGCAGCTTAGCGGTGGGGGACACCGGGGAGCTGTTTTTT. Encoded protein: CASSLAVGDTGELFF.

The CDR3: CASIGLGLAGGTDTQYF. DNA for the CDR3: TGTGCCAGCATCGGACTAGGACTAGCGGGAGGAACAGATACGCAGTATTTT. This rearrangement joins TRBV2 to TRBJ2-3, with TRBD2 matching over 14 bases. V gave up 7 bases and J gave up 3 bases; unmatched junction bases: 9. This CDR3 is built from 17 residues. Germline CDR1 reads SNHLY; CDR2 reads FYNNEI. Filled out from reference TRBV2 and TRBJ2-3, the complete variable domain reads EPEVTQTPSHQVTQMGQEVILRCVPISNHLYFYWYRQILGQKVEFLVSFYNNEISEKSEIFDDQFSVERPDGSNFTLKIRSTKLEDSAMYFCASIGLGLAGGTDTQYFGPGTRLTVL.

This clonotype was seen repeatedly, ten times or more. The chain combines TRBV5-8 with TRBJ2-1; TRBD2 matches at 10 bases. Germline CDR1 SGHTS, CDR2 YDEGEE. The CDR3 extends over 15 amino acids. V dropped 3 bases and J dropped 7; count of bases not matched to a gene: 7. The CDR3 reads CASSSRQTSGNEQFF. For the CDR3, the DNA is TGTGCCAGCAGCTCCAGGCAGACTAGCGGGAATGAGCAGTTCTTC.

This clonotype showed up many times. V gene TRBV3-1 combines with J gene TRBJ2-1, with D hard to call. CDR1 is LGHDT and CDR2 is YNNKEL in the germline V gene (reference sequence). There are 16 residues in the CDR3. V dropped 1 base and J dropped 4 bases, with 14 bases sitting between them. For the CDR3, the DNA is TGTGCCAGCAGCCAAGCCGCCAGATTATTTTACAATGAGCAGTTCTTC. This gives the protein CASSQAARLFYNEQFF.

This clonotype has at least ten counts. The V call is TRBV6-2 or TRBV6-3, the J call TRBJ2-3; 14 bases align to TRBD2. The CDR3 is 16 residues long. V gave up 10 bases and J gave up 0 bases; unmatched junction bases: 6. The germline V gene has CDR1 MNHEY and CDR2 SVGEGT. In nucleotides, the CDR3 is TGTGCCATCGGGACTAGCGGGGGAGTAAGCACAGATACGCAGTATTTT. Amino acid sequence: CAIGTSGGVSTDTQYF.

This clonotype showed up many times. J is TRBJ2-7 and V is TRBV28, with D unresolved. The germline gives CDR1 MDHEN, CDR2 SYDVKM. The CDR3 has 13 residues. Deletions cut 2 bases from V and 7 bases from J, with 12 bases between. The CDR3 region has the DNA TGTGCCAGCAGTTTAGATAAGTACGGAGAGCAGTACTTC. This encodes CASSLDKYGEQYF.

This clonotype was counted ten times or more. The CDR3, as DNA: TGTGCCAGCACTACGACAGGGGGCGCTTCCTACAATGAGCAGTTCTTC. It encodes CASTTTGGASYNEQFF. The rearrangement links TRBV2 to TRBJ2-1, with 10 bases fitting TRBD1. The CDR3 runs to 16 residues. The ends lost 7 bases at V and 1 base at J; junction bases unmatched: 7. CDR1 SNHLY and CDR2 FYNNEI come from the germline V gene.

About this clonotype itself: A read error may be the cause here, since a much bigger clone is one base away. In DNA, the CDR3 is TGCGCCAGCAGCCACACCGGAGGGGGGGACGGCCACACCTTC. It encodes CASSHTGGGDGHTF. The rearrangement links TRBV4-1 to TRBJ1-2; D is possibly TRBD1 (6 bases). The CDR3 totals 14 residues. Per the germline V gene, CDR1 is MGHRA and CDR2 is YSYEKL. Trimming removed 3 bases from V and 12 bases from J, with 20 bases in between.

This clonotype was observed many times. This chain links TRBV7-2 with TRBJ1-2; perhaps TRBD1 as D (5 bases). Trimming removed 1 base from V and 4 bases from J, with 16 bases in between. This CDR3 is built from 16 residues. Germline V gene data show CDR1 as SGHTA and CDR2 as FQGNSA. CDR3 DNA sequence: TGTGCCAGCAGCTTAGATGGGGGGGGTTCTCGCTATGGCTACACCTTC. Its protein is CASSLDGGGSRYGYTF.

There are a few counts of this clonotype. The genes are TRBV28 and TRBJ2-7; tentative D call: TRBD2 (5 bases). CDR1 is MDHEN and CDR2 is SYDVKM in the germline V gene. V lost 7 bases to trimming and J lost 4 bases, with 11 bases between them. This CDR3 has 12 amino acids. As DNA, the CDR3 is TGTGCCAGCACGGGATCGGGTTACGAGCAGTACTTC. This gives the protein CASTGSGYEQYF.

This clonotype came up many times. This rearrangement joins TRBV28 to TRBJ2-2, with TRBD2 identical over 11 bases. J was trimmed by 2 bases and V by 1 base; bases with no gene match: 6. Looked up from germline, CDR1 is MDHEN and CDR2 is SYDVKM. This CDR3 is 18 amino acids long. The CDR3 spells CASSLLLAGEGNTGELFF. The CDR3 DNA is TGTGCCAGCAGTTTATTACTAGCGGGAGAAGGAAACACCGGGGAGCTGTTTTTT.

The V call is TRBV28, the J call TRBJ1-5; D is unresolved. The germline V gene encodes CDR1 MDHEN and CDR2 SYDVKM. With 6 bases removed from V and 0 bases from J, the gap between germline ends came to 12 bases. The CDR3 extends over 15 amino acids. The CDR3 nucleotides are TGTGCCAGCAGCCCCGACACGTATAGCAATCAGCCCCAGCATTTT. As protein: CASSPDTYSNQPQHF.

This clonotype showed up many times. The chain employs TRBV18 and TRBJ2-2; D may be TRBD2 (5 bases). Germline-derived CDR1 and CDR2 are KGHSH and LQKENI. There are 13 residues in the CDR3. Trimming removed 0 bases from V and 6 bases from J, with 5 bases in between. The CDR3 sequence: CASSPPGAGELFF. Here the CDR3 DNA reads TGTGCCAGCTCACCACCGGGAGCCGGGGAGCTGTTTTTT.

This clonotype was detected only a few times. The chain joins TRBV6-1 to TRBJ1-1, with a possible D match to TRBD1 (5 bases). The CDR3 runs 13 residues. CDR1 is MNHNS, CDR2 SASEGT, per germline. V was pared by 8 bases and J by 2 bases, with 12 bases between. CDR3 sequence: CASHRRTNTEAFF. CDR3 bases: TGTGCCAGCCACCGCAGGACAAACACTGAAGCTTTCTTT.

Many counts were recorded for this clonotype. The chain couples TRBV18 to TRBJ2-1, with D maybe TRBD1 (6 bases). Germline CDR1 is KGHSH and CDR2 is LQKENI. Deletions cut 2 bases from V and 6 bases from J, with 14 bases between. This CDR3 spans 15 amino acids. DNA of the CDR3: TGTGCCAGCTCACCAGGGGACACCGGATCCAATGAGCAGTTCTTC. This translates into CASSPGDTGSNEQFF.

The rearrangement links TRBV5-1 to TRBJ1-2; TRBD1 matches 9 bases. With 6 bases clipped from V and 6 bases from J, the junction kept 6 bases outside the gene matches. This CDR3 is 13 amino acids long. Germline values: CDR1 SGHRS, CDR2 YFSETQ. CDR3 loop: CASNRGLEDGYTF. Here the CDR3 DNA reads TGCGCCAGCAACAGGGGGCTAGAGGATGGCTACACCTTC. The entire variable domain, with the rest obtained from reference TRBV5-1 and TRBJ1-2, is as follows: KAGVTQTPRYLIKTRGQQVTLSCSPISGHRSVSWYQQTPGQGLQFLFEYFSETQRNKGNFPGRFSGRQFSNSRSEMNVSTLELGDSALYLCASNRGLEDGYTFGSGTRLTVV.

A few counts support this clonotype. J is TRBJ1-5 and V is TRBV19, with 7 bases identical to TRBD1. Germline trimming cut 5 bases from V and 4 bases from J; bases unmatched to any gene: 8. Germline V CDR1 and CDR2: LNHDA, SQIVND (reference sequence). The CDR3 sequence is 15 residues long. The CDR3 DNA is TGTGCCAGTAGTCCACGGGACAGAGCTAATCAGCCCCAGCATTTT. It translates to CASSPRDRANQPQHF. Full variable domain (rest looked up from reference TRBV19 and TRBJ1-5): DGGITQSPKYLFRKEGQNVTLSCEQNLNHDAMYWYRQDPGQGLRLIYYSQIVNDFQKGDIAEGYSVSREKKESFPLTVTSAQKNPTAFYLCASSPRDRANQPQHFGDGTRLSIL.

This clonotype has a count of ten or more. The V gene is TRBV20-1, the J gene TRBJ2-7; perhaps TRBD1 as D (5 bases). This CDR3 has 12 residues. From germline, CDR1 is DFQATT and CDR2 SNEGSKA (reference sequence). V gave up 6 bases and J gave up 0 bases, with 9 bases separating them. The DNA of the CDR3 is TGCAGTGCCGACGACAGCTCCTACGAGCAGTACTTC. Its protein is CSADDSSYEQYF.

This clonotype was counted only a few times. The rearrangement links TRBV5-6 to TRBJ1-1; D is undetermined. CDR1 and CDR2 (germline): SGHDT, YYEEEE. The ends were cut back, 0 bases at V and 6 bases at J, with 9 bases in the middle. The CDR3 loop spans 13 amino acids. The DNA for the CDR3 is TGTGCCAGCAGCTTGGGCCGAAACGCTGAAGCTTTCTTT. Encoded protein: CASSLGRNAEAFF.

The V and J genes are TRBV2 and TRBJ2-6; 7 bases line up with TRBD2. Germline loops: CDR1 SNHLY, CDR2 FYNNEI. CDR3 size: 15 residues. V was clipped by 7 bases and J by 2 bases; unmatched bases: 5. This chain's CDR3 is CASMEGGTGANVLTF. In nucleotides, the CDR3 is TGTGCCAGCATGGAGGGAGGGACTGGGGCCAACGTCCTGACTTTC.

This clonotype was recorded many times. The CDR3 loop is CAWSRGTGNTGELFF. The DNA for the CDR3 is TGTGCCTGGAGTAGGGGGACAGGGAACACCGGGGAGCTGTTTTTT. The chain links TRBV30 to TRBJ2-2; TRBD1 matches at 8 bases. V lost 2 bases to trimming and J lost 1 base; unmatched junction nucleotides: 3. The CDR3 is 15 residues long. CDR1 GTSNPN and CDR2 SVGIG come from the germline V gene (reference sequence).

The table lists this clonotype with many counts. The chain uses TRBV25-1 and TRBJ2-5, with TRBD2 as a possible D gene (6 bases). Between the trimmed V and J ends, which lost 4 bases and 3 bases, there was a span of 21 bases. The CDR3 is 17 amino acids. Germline loops: CDR1 MGHDK, CDR2 SYGVNS. The CDR3 protein is CASSGPGGRRVEETQYF. CDR3 nucleotides: TGTGCCAGCAGTGGTCCTGGGGGAAGGAGGGTTGAAGAGACCCAGTACTTC. Filled out from reference TRBV25-1 and TRBJ2-5, the complete variable domain reads EADIYQTPRYLVIGTGKKITLECSQTMGHDKMYWYQQDPGMELHLIHYSYGVNSTEKGDLSSESTVSRIRTEHFPLTLESARPSHTSQYLCASSGPGGRRVEETQYFGPGTRLLVL.

The J gene is TRBJ2-1, the V gene TRBV24-1, with 7 bases fitting TRBD1. Germline trimming cut 4 bases from V and 8 bases from J; bases unmatched to any gene: 4. The germline V gene encodes CDR1 KGHDR and CDR2 SFDVKD. The CDR3 is 13 residues long. CDR3 region: CATSDGTAHEQFF. The CDR3 bases are TGTGCCACCAGTGACGGGACAGCTCATGAGCAGTTCTTC.

The CDR3 nucleotides are TGTGCCAGCAGTGAAGTAAGGCAGATGAGAGAGCCCCAGCATTTT. Its translation is CASSEVRQMREPQHF. The chain has TRBV6-1 and TRBJ1-5; D is ambiguous. The V end was cut by 1 base, the J end by 8 bases, with 15 bases between. This CDR3 comprises 15 residues. CDR1 is MNHNS, CDR2 SASEGT, per germline.

At least ten counts were recorded for this clonotype. The chain employs TRBV3-1 and TRBJ1-1; D gene ambiguous. CDR1 and CDR2 (germline): LGHDT, YNNKEL (reference sequence). The ends were cut back, 1 base at V and 3 bases at J, with 9 bases in the middle. This CDR3 region has 14 residues. The CDR3 region is CASSQAGLDTEAFF. The CDR3 DNA sequence: TGTGCCAGCAGCCAAGCTGGGTTGGACACTGAAGCTTTCTTT. The whole variable domain, remainder taken from reference TRBV3-1 and TRBJ1-1, is DTAVSQTPKYLVTQMGNDKSIKCEQNLGHDTMYWYKQDSKKFLKIMFSYNNKELIINETVPNRFSPKSPDKAHLNLHINSLELGDSAVYFCASSQAGLDTEAFFGQGTRLTVV.